Below are 27 T cell receptor beta chains sequenced from a single sample in a study of spatial heterogeneity in lung cancer. Time point defined: sample taken at primary tumor resection. Whole RNA obtained from tumor, nontumor lung or frozen PBMC underwent sequencing without sorting. Via MiXCR, TCRdb re-called the 5' RACE reads, giving one row per CDR3 protein. The table includes approximately 52,000 distinct CDR3 sequences, roughly 7% detected once. Sequenced here: PBMCs, sampled at surgery. The source of these receptors is a female donor with early-stage non-small cell lung cancer.

This clonotype was seen many times. The chain employs TRBV4-1 and TRBJ1-6; tentative D call: TRBD1 (6 bases). The CDR3 is 16 residues long. V shed 2 bases and J shed 9 bases, with 17 bases lying between them. Germline assignment: CDR1 MGHRA and CDR2 YSYEKL. CDR3 sequence: CASSQLVRGAGSPLHF. The DNA for the CDR3 is TGCGCCAGCAGCCAACTCGTCAGGGGCGCGGGTTCACCCCTCCACTTT.

This clonotype was observed at least ten times. V usage is TRBV20-1 and J usage is TRBJ2-5, with TRBD2 identical over 13 bases. This CDR3 spans 14 amino acids. The V gene's germline CDR1 is DFQATT and CDR2 SNEGSKA (reference sequence). Trimming removed 3 bases from V and 4 bases from J; junction bases left unmatched: 2. The DNA for the CDR3 is TGCAGTGCTAGTCGGACTAGCGGGGGAGAGACCCAGTACTTC. Residues: CSASRTSGGETQYF.

This clonotype was seen many times. V and J are TRBV10-3 and TRBJ2-1; unclear D gene. Looked up from germline, CDR1 is ENHRY and CDR2 is SYGVKD. The length of the CDR3 is 13 residues. Between the trimmed V and J ends, which lost 4 bases and 5 bases, there was a span of 9 bases. CDR3 residues: CAISGSSHNEQFF. In nucleotides, the CDR3 is TGTGCCATCAGTGGATCCTCGCACAATGAGCAGTTCTTC.

This clonotype was seen at least ten times. CDR3 nucleotide sequence: TGCAGTGCTGAGACTGGAAACACCATATATTTT. Translated: CSAETGNTIYF. The V gene is TRBV20-1, the J gene TRBJ1-3; D not certain. Trimming shortened V by 5 bases and J by 2 bases, and 4 bases separated the two germline ends. The CDR3 length is 11 residues. Looked up from germline, CDR1 is DFQATT and CDR2 is SNEGSKA (reference sequence).

The chain couples TRBV11-2 to TRBJ1-6; no definite D call. This CDR3 is 15 amino acids long. V lost 3 bases to trimming and J lost 5 bases, with 11 bases between them. CDR1 is SGHAT, CDR2 FQNNGV, per germline. CDR3 in DNA: TGTGCCAGCAGCTTCGGGCCCGGGAATAATTCACCCCTCCACTTT. It specifies CASSFGPGNNSPLHF.

The table lists this clonotype with many counts. The chain uses TRBV7-2 and TRBJ2-7; D is ambiguous. This CDR3 spans 16 amino acids. V lost 1 base and J lost 1, with 14 bases in between. Germline lookup yields CDR1 SGHTA and CDR2 FQGNSA. The CDR3 here is CASSLVGSLPSYEQYF. DNA of the CDR3: TGTGCCAGCAGCTTAGTAGGCTCACTCCCGTCCTACGAGCAGTACTTC. The full variable domain, rest sourced from reference TRBV7-2 and TRBJ2-7, is GAGVSQSPSNKVTEKGKDVELRCDPISGHTALYWYRQSLGQGLEFLIYFQGNSAPDKSGLPSDRFSAERTGGSVSTLTIQRTQQEDSAVYLCASSLVGSLPSYEQYFGPGTRLTVT.

The rearrangement uses TRBV2 and TRBJ2-7; possibly TRBD2 for D (6 bases). V lost 2 bases, J lost 9 bases, and 17 bases lay in between. Germline V gene sequence: CDR1 SNHLY, CDR2 FYNNEI. The CDR3 is made up of 14 amino acids. CDR3 sequence reads: CASSEQGGATWQYF. The CDR3 nucleotides are TGTGCCAGCAGTGAACAGGGAGGAGCGACTTGGCAGTACTTC.

This clonotype was observed a handful of times. The chain carries TRBV9 and TRBJ2-6, with a tentative D call TRBD2 (5 bases). The CDR3 contains 19 residues. Germline values: CDR1 SGDLS, CDR2 YYNGEE. V dropped 0 bases and J dropped 0 bases, with 16 bases sitting between them. The CDR3 DNA reads as TGTGCCAGCAGCGTAGGGCTAGCAACCCGATTCTCTGGGGCCAACGTCCTGACTTTC. Amino acids: CASSVGLATRFSGANVLTF.

This clonotype was counted at least ten times. This sequence joins TRBV30 and TRBJ1-1, with a possible D match to TRBD1 (6 bases). V lost 4 bases, J lost 1 base, and 16 bases lay in between. Germline V CDR1 and CDR2: GTSNPN, SVGIG (reference sequence). CDR3 length: 15 amino acids. Written as DNA, the CDR3 is TGTGCCTGGATATGGAAAGGACAGCAGAACACTGAAGCTTTCTTT. It is translated as CAWIWKGQQNTEAFF.

This clonotype was detected ten times or more. This sequence joins TRBV2 and TRBJ2-5; 7 bases agree with TRBD2. V trimming: 5 bases; J trimming: 5 bases; junction bases outside the gene matches: 5. Germline CDR1 and CDR2: SNHLY and FYNNEI. The CDR3 loop spans 13 amino acids. The CDR3: CASSRLAVETQYF. CDR3 coding DNA: TGTGCCAGCAGTCGTCTAGCGGTGGAGACCCAGTACTTC.

This clonotype has ten or more counts. The chain recombines TRBV5-1 with TRBJ2-3, with TRBD1 identical over 11 bases. The V and J ends lost 3 bases and 2 bases, in that order; junction bases with no gene match: 5. The CDR3 is 16 amino acids. The V gene's germline CDR1 is SGHRS and CDR2 YFSETQ. This chain's CDR3 is CASSWTGGPATDTQYF. The CDR3 nucleotides read TGCGCCAGCAGCTGGACAGGGGGCCCCGCCACAGATACGCAGTATTTT.

The V gene is TRBV11-2, the J gene TRBJ2-7; TRBD2 agrees at 12 bases. Germline V gene sequence: CDR1 SGHAT, CDR2 FQNNGV. The CDR3 is made up of 15 amino acids. With 5 bases clipped from V and 3 bases from J, the junction kept 5 bases outside the gene matches. This CDR3 is CASSPRTSGDYEQYF. Here the CDR3 DNA reads TGTGCCAGCAGCCCCCGGACTAGCGGGGACTACGAGCAGTACTTC.

A remark on this clonotype: Possible read error: a much larger clone is one base away. V usage is TRBV11-2 and J usage is TRBJ1-5; D uncertain. This CDR3 has 13 amino acids. The germline CDR1 and CDR2 sequences are SGHAT and FQNNGV. V lost 5 bases, J lost 4 bases, and 9 bases lay in between. CDR3 in amino acids: CASSPSMNQPQHF. The CDR3 nucleotides are TGTGCCAGCAGCCCCAGCATGAATCAGCCCCAGCATTTT.

This clonotype was seen ten or more times. The chain links TRBV20-1 to TRBJ2-7, with D unclear. Germline assignment: CDR1 DFQATT and CDR2 SNEGSKA (reference sequence). The CDR3 is 12 residues long. Between the trimmed V and J ends, which lost 5 bases and 7 bases, there was a span of 15 bases. The CDR3 nucleotides read TGCAGTGCTCGGCGATCCCTCTGGGAGCAGTACTTC. Translating gives CSARRSLWEQYF.

This clonotype was found many times. J is TRBJ1-2 and V is TRBV19; no clear D gene. The CDR3 sequence is 13 residues long. CDR1 is LNHDA and CDR2 is SQIVND in the germline V gene (reference sequence). V was shortened by 2 bases and J by 2 bases, with 6 bases between the two germline ends. The CDR3 DNA reads TGTGCCAGTAGTATAACTACAAACTATGGCTACACCTTC. The encoded protein is CASSITTNYGYTF. Full variable domain (rest looked up from reference TRBV19 and TRBJ1-2): DGGITQSPKYLFRKEGQNVTLSCEQNLNHDAMYWYRQDPGQGLRLIYYSQIVNDFQKGDIAEGYSVSREKKESFPLTVTSAQKNPTAFYLCASSITTNYGYTFGSGTRLTVV.

The sample holds many counts of this clonotype. V and J are TRBV7-2 and TRBJ2-2; D is undetermined. This CDR3 is built from 18 residues. V lost 2 bases to trimming and J lost 2 bases, with 18 bases between them. Germline CDR1 reads SGHTA; CDR2 reads FQGNSA. CDR3 in amino acids: CASSLFPVSPVNTGELFF. The CDR3, as DNA: TGTGCCAGCAGCTTATTTCCGGTTTCTCCAGTCAACACCGGGGAGCTGTTTTTT.

V and J are TRBV6-1 and TRBJ2-7; D remains ambiguous. From germline, CDR1 is MNHNS and CDR2 SASEGT. The germline V and J ends were trimmed by 3 bases and 3 bases, with 12 bases remaining between them. This CDR3 contains 14 residues. The CDR3 loop reads CASSEMWSSYEQYF. Written as DNA, the CDR3 is TGTGCCAGCAGTGAGATGTGGTCGAGCTACGAGCAGTACTTC.

The sample holds many counts of this clonotype. The V and J genes are TRBV5-6 and TRBJ2-3; no clear D. Germline CDR1 reads SGHDT; CDR2 reads YYEEEE. There are 15 residues in the CDR3. V was shortened by 0 bases and J by 3 bases, with 11 bases between the two germline ends. CDR3: CASSLVPRFTDTQYF. The CDR3 DNA reads as TGTGCCAGCAGCTTGGTCCCGCGATTTACAGATACGCAGTATTTT.

The gene calls are TRBV6-1 and TRBJ1-6; the match to TRBD1 covers 7 bases. The CDR3 runs to 13 residues. Germline values: CDR1 MNHNS, CDR2 SASEGT. Trimming removed 7 bases from V and 10 bases from J; junction bases left unmatched: 7. The CDR3 nucleotides are TGTGCCAGCACCCGGGACAGTTTCTCACCCCTCCACTTT. Amino acids: CASTRDSFSPLHF.

This clonotype has at least ten counts. The genes are TRBV5-1 and TRBJ2-5; D call uncertain. Trimming took 4 bases from V and 2 from J, leaving 15 bases between them. CDR3 length: 15 residues. Germline V CDR1 and CDR2: SGHRS, YFSETQ. Here the CDR3 reads CASSRASARQETQYF. The CDR3, as DNA: TGCGCCAGCAGCCGGGCCTCGGCCCGGCAAGAGACCCAGTACTTC.

There are many counts of this clonotype. CDR3 sequence (DNA): TGTGCCAGCAGCTTGACAGGGTGGTCCTACAATGAGCAGTTCTTC. Translated: CASSLTGWSYNEQFF. This chain links TRBV7-9 with TRBJ2-1, with TRBD1 matching 7 bases. With 3 bases clipped from V and 1 base from J, the junction kept 3 bases outside the gene matches. CDR1 SEHNR and CDR2 FQNEAQ come from the germline V gene (reference sequence). This CDR3 is built from 15 residues.

V is TRBV28 and J is TRBJ2-3; 8 positions match TRBD1. Looked up from germline, CDR1 is MDHEN and CDR2 is SYDVKM. CDR3 size: 15 residues. The V and J ends lost 2 bases and 2 bases, in that order; junction bases with no gene match: 3. The CDR3 nucleotides read TGTGCCAGCAGTTTAGAGGGACAGGCCACAGATACGCAGTATTTT. Residues: CASSLEGQATDTQYF.

Comments on this clonotype: A much larger clone lies one base from this, so it may be a read error. The chain couples TRBV20-1 to TRBJ2-5; the D gene is possibly TRBD2 (5 bases). The CDR3 spans 15 residues. Germline assignment: CDR1 DFQATT and CDR2 SNEGSKA (reference sequence). Trimming removed 6 bases at V and 2 bases at J, with 19 bases between. CDR3 nucleotide sequence: TGCAGTGCATATCTGTTCCATTCGGGACAAGAGACCCAGTACTTC. The encoded protein is CSAYLFHSGQETQYF.

This clonotype was observed at least ten times. The chain is built from TRBV4-2 and TRBJ2-1; TRBD1 aligns across 7 bases. J was trimmed by 4 bases and V by 1 base; bases with no gene match: 1. CDR3 length: 14 amino acids. Germline CDR1 is LGHNA and CDR2 is YNFKEQ. The CDR3 DNA is TGTGCCAGCAGCCAAGGGGGACAGTACAATGAGCAGTTCTTC. Translated, it gives CASSQGGQYNEQFF.

The V call is TRBV7-2, the J call TRBJ2-7; D may be TRBD2 (6 bases). The CDR3 length is 14 residues. CDR1 is SGHTA and CDR2 is FQGNSA in the germline V gene. Trimming shortened V by 1 base and J by 2 bases, and 9 bases separated the two germline ends. The CDR3 protein is CASSLGSSAYEQYF. CDR3 coding DNA: TGTGCCAGCAGCTTAGGTTCTAGCGCCTACGAGCAGTACTTC.

The chain couples TRBV7-9 to TRBJ2-2; tentative D call: TRBD2 (6 bases). The CDR3 sequence is 15 residues long. V lost 3 bases to trimming and J lost 5 bases, with 13 bases between them. Looked up from germline, CDR1 is SEHNR and CDR2 is FQNEAQ (reference sequence). Here the CDR3 DNA reads TGTGCCAGCAGCTTGCGTCTGGGGGGTACCGGGGAGCTGTTTTTT. Its translation is CASSLRLGGTGELFF.

There are many counts of this clonotype. The chain is built from TRBV28 and TRBJ2-2; no clear D gene. CDR1 is MDHEN and CDR2 is SYDVKM in the germline V gene. Trimming stripped 3 bases from V and 6 bases from J, with 8 bases between. The CDR3 runs to 13 residues. The DNA for the CDR3 is TGTGCCAGCAGTTTTGCAGTGTCCGGGGAGCTGTTTTTT. Encoded protein: CASSFAVSGELFF.